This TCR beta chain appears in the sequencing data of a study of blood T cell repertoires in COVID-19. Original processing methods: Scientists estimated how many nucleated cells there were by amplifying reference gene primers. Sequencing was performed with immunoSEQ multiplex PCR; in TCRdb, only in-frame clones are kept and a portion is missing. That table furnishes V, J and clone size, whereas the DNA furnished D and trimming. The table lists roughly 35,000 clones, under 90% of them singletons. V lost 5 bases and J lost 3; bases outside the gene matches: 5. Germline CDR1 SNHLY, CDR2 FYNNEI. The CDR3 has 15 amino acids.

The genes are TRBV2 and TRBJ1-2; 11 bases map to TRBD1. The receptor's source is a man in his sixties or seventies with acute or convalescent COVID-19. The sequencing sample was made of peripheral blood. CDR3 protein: CASSKGQGGDYGYTF. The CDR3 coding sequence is TGTGCCAGCAGTAAGGGACAGGGGGGCGACTATGGCTACACCTTC. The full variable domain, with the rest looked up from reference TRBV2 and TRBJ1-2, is EPEVTQTPSHQVTQMGQEVILRCVPISNHLYFYWYRQILGQKVEFLVSFYNNEISEKSEIFDDQFSVERPDGSNFTLKIRSTKLEDSAMYFCASSKGQGGDYGYTFGSGTRLTVV.